Here is one TCR beta chain with its context. Antigen unknown. The ends lost 6 bases at V and 4 bases at J; junction bases unmatched: 9. This CDR3 is 14 amino acids long. CDR1 is MNHEY and CDR2 is SMNVEV in the germline V gene (reference sequence). The protocol was immunoSEQ multiplex PCR, while the TCRdb copy is restricted to in-frame clones and leaves out a portion. The sample yields about 110,000 clones, 90% seen once. This entry is derived from a study of OX40 agonist ivuxolimab in advanced cancers. At the level of the study: The dose-escalation group included hepatocellular carcinoma, melanoma, renal cell carcinoma and head and neck cancer.

General study points: Circulating CD4+ and CD8+ T cells showed clonal expansion by week 6 at 0.1 to 3.0 mg/kg. Not determined was the antigen specificity of the expanded peripheral T cells.

The chain employs TRBV27 and TRBJ2-7; 7 bases map to TRBD1. Sequenced material: CD4+ or CD8+ T cells sorted from blood, taken in a trial of the OX40 agonist ivuxolimab. The clonotype was recovered from an adult with an advanced solid tumor such as melanoma, head and neck, liver or kidney cancer. Here the CDR3 DNA reads TGTGCCAGCAGCTCGGGACAGCTTTTTTACGAGCAGTACTTC. The encoded protein is CASSSGQLFYEQYF.